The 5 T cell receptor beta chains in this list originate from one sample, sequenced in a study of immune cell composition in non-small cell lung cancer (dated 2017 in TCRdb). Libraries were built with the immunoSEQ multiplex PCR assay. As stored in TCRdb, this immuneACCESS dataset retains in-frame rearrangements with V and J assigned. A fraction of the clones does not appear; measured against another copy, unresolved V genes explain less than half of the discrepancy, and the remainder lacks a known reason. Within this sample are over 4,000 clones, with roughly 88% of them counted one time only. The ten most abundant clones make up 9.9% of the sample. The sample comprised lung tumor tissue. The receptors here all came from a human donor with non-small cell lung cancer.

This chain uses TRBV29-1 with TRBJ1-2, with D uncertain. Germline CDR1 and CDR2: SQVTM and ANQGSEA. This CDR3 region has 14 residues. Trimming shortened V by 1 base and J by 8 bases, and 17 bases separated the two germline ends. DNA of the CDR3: TGCAGCGTTGAAGGGGCTGGGAGGGTACACGGCTACACCTTC. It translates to CSVEGAGRVHGYTF.

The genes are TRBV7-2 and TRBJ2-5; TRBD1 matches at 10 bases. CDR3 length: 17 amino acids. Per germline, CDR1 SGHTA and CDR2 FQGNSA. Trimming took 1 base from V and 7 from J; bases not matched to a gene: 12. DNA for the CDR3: TGTGCCAGCAGCTTAGAGCCGACAGGGGGCGGGCTTGCGACCCAGTACTTC. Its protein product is CASSLEPTGGGLATQYF.

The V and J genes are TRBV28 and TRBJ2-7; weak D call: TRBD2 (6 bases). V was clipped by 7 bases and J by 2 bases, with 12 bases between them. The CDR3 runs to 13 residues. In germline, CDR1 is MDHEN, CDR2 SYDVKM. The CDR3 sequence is CASTGDGPYEQYF. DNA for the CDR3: TGTGCCAGCACGGGGGACGGCCCCTACGAGCAGTACTTC. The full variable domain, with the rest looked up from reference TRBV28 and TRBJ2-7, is DVKVTQSSRYLVKRTGEKVFLECVQDMDHENMFWYRQDPGLGLRLIYFSYDVKMKEKGDIPEGYSVSREKKERFSLILESASTNQTSMYLCASTGDGPYEQYFGPGTRLTVT.

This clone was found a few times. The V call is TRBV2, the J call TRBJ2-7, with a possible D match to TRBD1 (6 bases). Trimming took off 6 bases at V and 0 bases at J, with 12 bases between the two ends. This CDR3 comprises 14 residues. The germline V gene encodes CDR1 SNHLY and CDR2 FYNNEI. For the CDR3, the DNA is TGTGCCAGCAGGGACAGCTTGAGCTCCTACGAGCAGTACTTC. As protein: CASRDSLSSYEQYF.

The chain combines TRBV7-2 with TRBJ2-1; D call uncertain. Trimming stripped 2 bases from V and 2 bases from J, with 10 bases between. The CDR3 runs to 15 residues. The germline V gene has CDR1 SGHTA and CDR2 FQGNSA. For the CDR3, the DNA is TGTGCCAGCAGCTTAACCCAGATTCCCTACAATGAGCAGTTCTTC. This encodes CASSLTQIPYNEQFF.